This is a list of T cell receptor beta chains from one sample in a study of blood T cell repertoires in COVID-19. Profiled with immunoSEQ multiplex PCR; TCRdb holds only in-frame clones, not every one. The data show 150,000 to 200,000 clones, less than 90% seen once. Sequenced input: peripheral blood. The receptors shown here come from a woman in her 70s with COVID-19, enrolled during active disease. CDR3s include the opening cysteine and the closing phenylalanine or tryptophan. Each record gives: clone size, J gene, V gene, D gene, CDR3 DNA, CDR3 protein. A D gene is named only where the DNA matches it firmly. A clone size is listed for some rows: how often the clone was seen (once, few, many), or a class if it is expanded.

size: once; J: TRBJ1-2; V: TRBV7-8; D: -; DNA: TGTGCCAGCAGCCCGGCGGGGGGCCACTATGGCTACACCTTC; CDR3: CASSPAGGHYGYTF
size: -; J: TRBJ1-2; V: TRBV6-6; D: -; DNA: TGTGCCAGCAGACCGGTCGGGGGAGAGTCTGGCTACACCTTC; CDR3: CASRPVGGESGYTF
size: -; J: TRBJ1-4; V: TRBV5-1; D: -; DNA: TGCGCCAGCAGCTTGGCCGCGACATCAACTAATGAAAAACTGTTTTTT; CDR3: CASSLAATSTNEKLFF
size: once; J: TRBJ2-7; V: TRBV5-1; D: TRBD2; DNA: TGCGCCAGCAGCTTAGGACTAGCGAGTCGGCAGGTCGAGCAGTACTTC; CDR3: CASSLGLASRQVEQYF
size: -; J: TRBJ1-6; V: TRBV2; D: -; DNA: TGTGCCAGCAGCTTAGGACAGCTTTATAATTCACCCCTCCACTTT; CDR3: CASSLGQLYNSPLHF
size: -; J: TRBJ2-2; V: TRBV24-1; D: TRBD1; DNA: TGTGCCACCAGGAAGACAGGGGACGCCGGGGAGCTGTTTTTT; CDR3: CATRKTGDAGELFF
size: -; J: TRBJ2-1; V: TRBV18; D: TRBD2; DNA: TGTGCCAGCTCACCAGGGTCCCTAGCGGGAGTAAATGAGCAGTTCTTC; CDR3: CASSPGSLAGVNEQFF
size: -; J: TRBJ2-2; V: TRBV24-1; D: -; DNA: TGTGCCACCAGCGACGGGAGCAGGGGGAAAGTAGCCGGGGAGCTGTTTTTT; CDR3: CATSDGSRGKVAGELFF
size: -; J: TRBJ1-5; V: TRBV6-2/TRBV6-3; D: TRBD1; DNA: TGTGCCAGCAGTCCCCGACAGGGGAAGGATAGCAATCAGCCCCAGCATTTT; CDR3: CASSPRQGKDSNQPQHF
size: -; J: TRBJ1-1; V: TRBV11-2; D: -; DNA: TGTGCCAGCAGTTCCCTAGGGGGGGCTGGAGCTTTCTTT; CDR3: CASSSLGGAGAFF
size: -; J: TRBJ1-4; V: TRBV28; D: -; DNA: TGTGCCAGCAGTTCCCGGACAGTTTCTAATGAAAAACTGTTTTTT; CDR3: CASSSRTVSNEKLFF
size: -; J: TRBJ2-1; V: TRBV18; D: -; DNA: TGTGCCAGCTCCTTCACGCAGATAATAACGGAGGATGAGCAGTTCTTC; CDR3: CASSFTQIITEDEQFF
size: -; J: TRBJ2-1; V: TRBV5-6; D: -; DNA: TGTGCCAGCAGCACAGGGTACACCTCCTACAATGAGCAGTTCTTC; CDR3: CASSTGYTSYNEQFF
size: -; J: TRBJ2-5; V: TRBV6-5; D: -; DNA: TGTGCCAGCAGTTTAACAGGGACAGAGACCCAGTACTTC; CDR3: CASSLTGTETQYF
size: few; J: TRBJ2-7; V: TRBV18; D: TRBD2; DNA: TGTGCCAGCTCACCAGGACTAGCGGGAGGGGGTTACGAGCAGTACTTC; CDR3: CASSPGLAGGGYEQYF
size: -; J: TRBJ1-5; V: TRBV19; D: -; DNA: TGTGCCAGTAGTCCCCCCCCTAGAACCCGCAATCAGCCCCAGCATTTT; CDR3: CASSPPPRTRNQPQHF
size: -; J: TRBJ2-2; V: TRBV18; D: TRBD1; DNA: TGTGCCAGCTCACCACTTGGGGACAGGGCGACCGGGGAGCTGTTTTTT; CDR3: CASSPLGDRATGELFF
size: -; J: TRBJ2-7; V: TRBV5-1; D: TRBD2; DNA: TGCGCCAGCAGCTTTTCGCTAGCGGGAGGGGAGCAGTACTTC; CDR3: CASSFSLAGGEQYF
size: -; J: TRBJ2-1; V: TRBV4-2; D: TRBD2; DNA: TGTGCCAGCAGCCAAGGGGGGACTAGCGGGACCCCCTACAATGAGCAGTTCTTC; CDR3: CASSQGGTSGTPYNEQFF
size: -; J: TRBJ2-2; V: TRBV10-3; D: TRBD1; DNA: TGTGCCATCAGGGAGACAGGGGACACCGGGGAGCTGTTTTTT; CDR3: CAIRETGDTGELFF
size: once; J: TRBJ1-1; V: TRBV27; D: TRBD1; DNA: TGTGCCAGCAGTCCGGGACAGGGGGTGGTAGACACTGAAGCTTTCTTT; CDR3: CASSPGQGVVDTEAFF
size: -; J: TRBJ2-7; V: TRBV21-1; D: -; DNA: TGTGCCTGCCGGGCAGGACAGCATCCAGCCTACGAGCAGTACTTC; CDR3: CACRAGQHPAYEQYF
size: -; J: TRBJ1-1; V: TRBV7-8; D: TRBD1; DNA: TGTGCCAGCAGCACCCTTTTGACAGGGGCAGTCCTGGCTCGCCGGAACACTGAAGCTTTCTTT; CDR3: CASSTLLTGAVLARRNTEAFF
size: -; J: TRBJ2-3; V: TRBV7-8; D: -; DNA: TGTGCCAGCAGCACGGGAGCTGCGACAGATACGCAGTATTTT; CDR3: CASSTGAATDTQYF
size: -; J: TRBJ2-1; V: TRBV19; D: -; DNA: TGTGCCAGTAGTATCGCTGCGCGGCAGTTCTTC; CDR3: CASSIAARQFF
size: -; J: TRBJ2-1; V: TRBV4-3; D: -; DNA: TGCGCCAGCAGCCAAGATATAACGGGTCTTGAGCAGTTCTTC; CDR3: CASSQDITGLEQFF
size: -; J: TRBJ2-5; V: TRBV28; D: -; DNA: TGTGCCAGCAGTCGACCCCCAGGGGCCCAGTACTTC; CDR3: CASSRPPGAQYF
size: -; J: TRBJ2-7; V: TRBV28; D: -; DNA: TGTGCCAGCAGTGTTGGACTTAGCTACGAGCAGTACTTC; CDR3: CASSVGLSYEQYF
size: -; J: TRBJ1-2; V: TRBV2; D: TRBD1; DNA: TGTGCCAGCAGTGAAACAGGGGGCGCGGAATATGGCTACACCTTC; CDR3: CASSETGGAEYGYTF
size: -; J: TRBJ1-2; V: TRBV24-1; D: TRBD1; DNA: TGTGCCACCAGTGATTCGGACAGGGGCGGCTATGGCTACACCTTC; CDR3: CATSDSDRGGYGYTF
size: -; J: TRBJ1-1; V: TRBV5-5; D: -; DNA: TGTGCCAGCAGCTTGGCCCCCACCGGGACACAGAACACTGAAGCTTTCTTT; CDR3: CASSLAPTGTQNTEAFF
size: -; J: TRBJ2-5; V: TRBV6-2/TRBV6-3; D: TRBD1; DNA: TGTGCCAGCAGTTACTTCGGACAGGGGTCGAGTAGTTTTGGGACCCAGTACTTC; CDR3: CASSYFGQGSSSFGTQYF
size: -; J: TRBJ2-3; V: TRBV19; D: -; DNA: TGTGCCAGTAGTACGGGGGACCTGACAGATACGCAGTATTTT; CDR3: CASSTGDLTDTQYF
size: few; J: TRBJ1-1; V: TRBV29-1; D: TRBD1; DNA: TGCAGCGTCGGAACTCTGATCCCGGGACAGAAAGCTTTCTTT; CDR3: CSVGTLIPGQKAFF
size: -; J: TRBJ2-1; V: TRBV5-1; D: -; DNA: TGCGCCAGCAGCCCTGGGCAGGTCTACAATGAGCAGTTCTTC; CDR3: CASSPGQVYNEQFF
size: few; J: TRBJ1-1; V: TRBV28; D: -; DNA: TGTGCCAGCAAGGACAACGGAATAGGGAGGACTGAAGCTTTCTTT; CDR3: CASKDNGIGRTEAFF
size: -; J: TRBJ2-7; V: TRBV19; D: -; DNA: TGTGCCAGTAAATCTGAGACAGGCCCCTACGAGCAGTACTTC; CDR3: CASKSETGPYEQYF
size: -; J: TRBJ2-3; V: TRBV9; D: -; DNA: TGTGCCAGCAGCCCCTCCCAGGTTGGGGATACGCAGTATTTT; CDR3: CASSPSQVGDTQYF
size: -; J: TRBJ1-5; V: TRBV6-2/TRBV6-3; D: -; DNA: TGTGCCAGCAGTTACCTGGCCCGTAATCAGCCCCAGCATTTT; CDR3: CASSYLARNQPQHF
size: -; J: TRBJ2-5; V: TRBV15; D: -; DNA: TGTGCCACCAGGGGCGGTGCGGGAGAGACCCAGTACTTC; CDR3: CATRGGAGETQYF
size: -; J: TRBJ1-3; V: TRBV5-1; D: -; DNA: TGCGCCAGCAGCTCCCGTTCTGGAAACACCATATATTTT; CDR3: CASSSRSGNTIYF
size: -; J: TRBJ2-4; V: TRBV27; D: TRBD2; DNA: TGTGCCAGCAGTTCCCTAGCGGGAGGAGGCAAAAACATTCAGTACTTC; CDR3: CASSSLAGGGKNIQYF
size: -; J: TRBJ2-7; V: TRBV5-1; D: TRBD1; DNA: TGCGCCAGCAGCTTGGGCCCCCAGCAGGACAGGGGTCACGAGCAGTACTTC; CDR3: CASSLGPQQDRGHEQYF
size: -; J: TRBJ1-6; V: TRBV9; D: -; DNA: TGTGCCAGCAGCGCCCGGGACACCAATAATTCACCCCTCCACTTT; CDR3: CASSARDTNNSPLHF
size: once; J: TRBJ2-1; V: TRBV9; D: -; DNA: TGTGCCAGCAGCGTAATCGGGGGTCTTTACAATGAGCAGTTCTTC; CDR3: CASSVIGGLYNEQFF
size: -; J: TRBJ1-1; V: TRBV19; D: TRBD1; DNA: TGTGCCAGTAGTCCAGACAGGGGGCGAGAGAACACTGAAGCTTTCTTT; CDR3: CASSPDRGRENTEAFF
size: -; J: TRBJ1-2; V: TRBV2; D: -; DNA: TGTGCCAGCAGTGACAGGAGGAGGATTAACTATGGCTACACCTTC; CDR3: CASSDRRRINYGYTF
size: -; J: TRBJ1-1; V: TRBV6-5; D: TRBD1; DNA: TGTGCCAGGCGAGGCCAGGGGGCGAAGAACACTGAAGCTTTCTTT; CDR3: CARRGQGAKNTEAFF
size: -; J: TRBJ1-1; V: TRBV7-9; D: -; DNA: TGTGCCAGCAGCACACCTAACGCAGGGGTCCCCTACACTGAAGCTTTCTTT; CDR3: CASSTPNAGVPYTEAFF
size: -; J: TRBJ1-2; V: TRBV19; D: -; DNA: TGTGCCACCCAGCGGGGGGCATGGGGCTACACCTTC; CDR3: CATQRGAWGYTF
size: once; J: TRBJ2-5; V: TRBV5-1; D: TRBD1; DNA: TGCGCCAGTTCTACAGGGGGCGCGGGGGAGACCCAGTACTTC; CDR3: CASSTGGAGETQYF
size: -; J: TRBJ1-3; V: TRBV9; D: -; DNA: TGTGCCAGCAGCGGAGGAGGGGCTGGAAACACCATATATTTT; CDR3: CASSGGGAGNTIYF
size: -; J: TRBJ2-7; V: TRBV28; D: -; DNA: TGTGCCACCGGGAGCCCGGGAACCTACGAGCAGTACTTC; CDR3: CATGSPGTYEQYF
size: -; J: TRBJ2-5; V: TRBV2; D: -; DNA: TGTGCCAGCGGGGACATAATCCAAGAGACCCAGTACTTC; CDR3: CASGDIIQETQYF